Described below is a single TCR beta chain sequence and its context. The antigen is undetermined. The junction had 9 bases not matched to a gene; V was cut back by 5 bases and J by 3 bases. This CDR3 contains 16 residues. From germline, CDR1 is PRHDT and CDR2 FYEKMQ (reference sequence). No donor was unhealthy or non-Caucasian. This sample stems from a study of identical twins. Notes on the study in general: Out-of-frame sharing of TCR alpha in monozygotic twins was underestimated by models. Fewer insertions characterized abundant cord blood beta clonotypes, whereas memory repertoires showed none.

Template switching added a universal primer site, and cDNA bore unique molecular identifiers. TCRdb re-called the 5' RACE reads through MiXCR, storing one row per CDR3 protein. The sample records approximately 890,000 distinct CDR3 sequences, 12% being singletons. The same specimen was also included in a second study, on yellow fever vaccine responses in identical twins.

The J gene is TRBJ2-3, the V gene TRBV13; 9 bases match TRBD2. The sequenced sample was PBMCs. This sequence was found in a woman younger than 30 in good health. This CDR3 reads CASSHPAGGWTDTQYF. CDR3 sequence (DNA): TGTGCCAGCAGCCACCCAGCGGGGGGTTGGACAGATACGCAGTATTTT.